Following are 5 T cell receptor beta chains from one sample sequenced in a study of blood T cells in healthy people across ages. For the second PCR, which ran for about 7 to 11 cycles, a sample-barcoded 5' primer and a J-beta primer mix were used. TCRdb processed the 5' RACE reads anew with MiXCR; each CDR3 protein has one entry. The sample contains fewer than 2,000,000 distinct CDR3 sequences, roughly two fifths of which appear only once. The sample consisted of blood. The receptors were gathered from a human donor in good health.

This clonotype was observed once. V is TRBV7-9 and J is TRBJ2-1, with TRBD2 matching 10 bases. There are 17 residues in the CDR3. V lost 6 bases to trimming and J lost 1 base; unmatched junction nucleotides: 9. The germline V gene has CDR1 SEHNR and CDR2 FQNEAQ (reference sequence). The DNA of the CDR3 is TGTGCCAGCAGGGAAACCCTAGCGGGGGAGTCCTACAATGAGCAGTTCTTC. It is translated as CASRETLAGESYNEQFF.

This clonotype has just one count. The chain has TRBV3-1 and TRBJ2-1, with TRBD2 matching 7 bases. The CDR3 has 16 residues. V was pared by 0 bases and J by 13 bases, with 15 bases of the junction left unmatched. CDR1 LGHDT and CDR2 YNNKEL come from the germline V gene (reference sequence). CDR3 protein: CASSQDWEGIQETQFF. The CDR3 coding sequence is TGTGCCAGCAGCCAAGATTGGGAGGGCATCCAAGAGACCCAGTTCTTC.

The CDR3 DNA reads as TGTGCCTGTGCAGGCTCGGGATACACAGATACGCAGTATTTT. It is translated as CACAGSGYTDTQYF. The chain carries TRBV28 and TRBJ2-3; a possible D gene is TRBD2 (5 bases). The V and J ends lost 11 bases and 2 bases respectively, with 17 bases between them. This CDR3 has 14 residues. Looked up from germline, CDR1 is MDHEN and CDR2 is SYDVKM. The complete variable domain, with remaining parts taken from reference TRBV28 and TRBJ2-3, reads DVKVTQSSRYLVKRTGEKVFLECVQDMDHENMFWYRQDPGLGLRLIYFSYDVKMKEKGDIPEGYSVSREKKERFSLILESASTNQTSMYLCACAGSGYTDTQYFGPGTRLTVL.

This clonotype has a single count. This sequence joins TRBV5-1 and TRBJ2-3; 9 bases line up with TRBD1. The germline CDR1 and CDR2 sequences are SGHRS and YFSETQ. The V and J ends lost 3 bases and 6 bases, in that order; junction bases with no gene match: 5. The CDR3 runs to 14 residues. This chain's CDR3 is CASSWGTGQDTQYF. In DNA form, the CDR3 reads TGCGCCAGCAGCTGGGGGACAGGGCAGGATACGCAGTATTTT.

CDR3: CASSQGWAASNYGYTF. DNA for the CDR3: TGCGCCAGCAGCCAAGGGTGGGCAGCCTCTAACTATGGCTACACCTTC. The rearrangement joins TRBV4-3 to TRBJ1-2; D gene unclear. CDR1 and CDR2 (germline): LGHNA, YSLEER. This CDR3 spans 16 amino acids. V lost 1 base to trimming and J lost 0 bases, with 12 bases between them.